A single sample gave rise to the 30 T cell receptor beta chains below, sequenced in a study of cytomegalovirus exposure and HLA in healthy donors. Amplification used 60 Vbeta primers and 13 Jbeta primers. The table came from immunoSEQ multiplex PCR; TCRdb's copy has only in-frame clones and leaves some out. The sample consists of some 160,000 clones, roughly four fifths of them appearing once. Sequenced sample: PBMCs. These receptors were collected from a woman aged 40-49 years in good health and CMV-seronegative.

This clone was detected a few times. The rearrangement joins TRBV6-5 to TRBJ2-7; 7 nucleotides agree with TRBD1. The V gene end was trimmed by 6 bases and the J gene end by 2 bases; junction bases not matched to a gene: 7. From germline, CDR1 is MNHEY and CDR2 SVGAGI. The length of the CDR3 is 14 residues. For the CDR3, the DNA is TGTGCCAGCAGCCCCCGACAGGGAACCTACGAGCAGTACTTC. Encoded protein: CASSPRQGTYEQYF.

The table lists this clone with a few counts. V is TRBV28 and J is TRBJ1-2, with D possibly being TRBD1 (5 bases). This CDR3 region has 16 residues. The V end was cut by 7 bases, the J end by 2 bases, with 20 bases between. In germline, CDR1 is MDHEN, CDR2 SYDVKM. CDR3 coding DNA: TGTGCCAGCACCCCCCCGAGGGGAGGGATAAACTATGGCTACACCTTC. This encodes CASTPPRGGINYGYTF.

The chain links TRBV7-9 to TRBJ2-5; the match to TRBD1 covers 10 bases. The tail of the sequence fits TRBJ2-7 better, so the J call may be wrong. Per germline, CDR1 SEHNR and CDR2 FQNEAQ (reference sequence). The CDR3 is 15 amino acids. The CDR3 nucleotides read TGTGCCAGCAGCGCCTGGGACAGGGGCTCCTACGAGCAGTACTTC. Amino acids: CASSAWDRGSYEQYF.

This chain links TRBV4-1 with TRBJ2-2, with unresolved D. Germline V gives CDR1 MGHRA, CDR2 YSYEKL. Trimming took off 2 bases at V and 3 bases at J, with 13 bases between the two ends. The CDR3 is 16 residues long. The CDR3 DNA is TGCGCCAGCAGCCAATACGCGGCGGCTTACACCGGGGAGCTGTTTTTT. Encoded protein: CASSQYAAAYTGELFF.

The chain has TRBV5-8 and TRBJ1-5; no firm D call. In germline, CDR1 is SGHTS, CDR2 YDEGEE. V lost 6 bases and J 7 bases, leaving 8 bases between the germline ends. There are 11 residues in the CDR3. The CDR3 spells CASNLGQPQHF. For the CDR3, the DNA is TGTGCCAGCAACCTAGGACAGCCCCAGCATTTT.

The gene calls are TRBV5-6 and TRBJ1-2; D remains ambiguous. The V gene lost 0 bases and the J gene lost 2 bases, with 17 bases spanning the gap. The CDR3 spans 17 residues. From germline, CDR1 is SGHDT and CDR2 YYEEEE. CDR3 sequence (DNA): TGTGCCAGCAGCTTGGGACCGAGACTACCTGTGAACTATGGCTACACCTTC. As protein: CASSLGPRLPVNYGYTF.

The gene calls are TRBV4-2 and TRBJ2-5; TRBD2 matches 7 bases. The CDR3 has 16 amino acids. J gave up 2 bases and V 0 bases, and 6 bases lay outside the gene matches. The germline gives CDR1 LGHNA, CDR2 YNFKEQ. The CDR3 reads CASSQESTSSQETQYF. CDR3 DNA sequence: TGTGCCAGCAGCCAAGAATCGACTAGCTCTCAAGAGACCCAGTACTTC.

The chain couples TRBV18 to TRBJ2-1, with 7 bases identical to TRBD2. The germline V gene encodes CDR1 KGHSH and CDR2 LQKENI. The CDR3 has 18 amino acids. Trimming removed 3 bases from V and 2 bases from J; junction bases left unmatched: 13. The chain's CDR3 is CASSPQNRLAIPYNEQFF. The CDR3 coding sequence is TGTGCCAGCTCACCCCAAAATAGACTAGCTATACCCTACAATGAGCAGTTCTTC.

This chain links TRBV5-1 with TRBJ2-3, with 9 bases aligning to TRBD2. V shed 2 bases and J 4 bases; nucleotides not matched to a gene: 8. The CDR3 is 16 residues long. From germline, CDR1 is SGHRS and CDR2 YFSETQ. CDR3 DNA: TGCGCCAGCAGCTTAGAAGGGCTAGCGGGGTCAGATACGCAGTATTTT. This gives the protein CASSLEGLAGSDTQYF.

CDR3 DNA sequence: TGTGCCAGCAGTGACTATCAGGGGGAAAATTCACCCCTCCACTTT. Its translation: CASSDYQGENSPLHF. The rearrangement joins TRBV6-4 to TRBJ1-6; TRBD1 aligns across 7 bases. Germline assignment: CDR1 MRHNA and CDR2 SNTAGT. The CDR3 runs 15 residues. Unmatched junction bases numbered 4, after V lost 1 base and J lost 7 bases.

This chain joins TRBV4-2 and TRBJ1-1; 11 bases match TRBD1. Losses at the gene ends were 4 bases for V and 2 bases for J; bases not matched to a gene: 9. CDR1 is LGHNA and CDR2 is YNFKEQ in the germline V gene. The CDR3 is made up of 17 amino acids. The CDR3 DNA reads as TGTGCCAGCAGCCCGGGACAGGGGGTCGTAGGAAACACTGAAGCTTTCTTT. This sequence encodes CASSPGQGVVGNTEAFF.

This clone has just a few counts. This chain joins TRBV7-6 and TRBJ1-1, with D unclear. This CDR3 comprises 13 residues. Germline-derived CDR1 and CDR2 are SGHVS and FNYEAQ. Between the trimmed V and J ends, which lost 5 bases and 11 bases, there was a span of 18 bases. The CDR3 protein is CASSPGVPPGAFF. In nucleotides, the CDR3 is TGTGCCAGCAGCCCCGGAGTTCCTCCGGGGGCTTTCTTT.

The V call is TRBV5-6, the J call TRBJ2-2; a weak D match, TRBD2 (6 bases). V shed 3 bases and J shed 7 bases, with 10 bases lying between them. The CDR3 contains 13 residues. Germline values: CDR1 SGHDT, CDR2 YYEEEE. This chain's CDR3 is CASSWGLGGELFF. Here the CDR3 DNA reads TGTGCCAGCAGCTGGGGACTCGGCGGGGAGCTGTTTTTT. The complete variable domain, with remaining parts taken from reference TRBV5-6 and TRBJ2-2, reads DAGVTQSPTHLIKTRGQQVTLRCSPKSGHDTVSWYQQALGQGPQFIFQYYEEEERQRGNFPDRFSGHQFPNYSSELNVNALLLGDSALYLCASSWGLGGELFFGEGSRLTVL.

The chain couples TRBV5-4 to TRBJ1-4; 7 bases agree with TRBD1. The length of the CDR3 is 15 residues. Germline assignment: CDR1 SGHNT and CDR2 YYREEE (reference sequence). The trim removed 0 bases at V and 1 base at J, leaving 0 bases unmatched. CDR3 residues: CASSLAGGTNEKLFF. The DNA for the CDR3 is TGTGCCAGCAGCTTGGCAGGGGGAACTAATGAAAAACTGTTTTTT.

This chain links TRBV7-6 with TRBJ2-1, with 8 bases aligning to TRBD2. Looked up from germline, CDR1 is SGHVS and CDR2 is FNYEAQ. Losses at the gene ends were 5 bases for V and 2 bases for J; bases not matched to a gene: 5. This CDR3 is 15 amino acids long. The CDR3 sequence: CASSVGLAPYNEQFF. The DNA of the CDR3 is TGTGCCAGCAGCGTCGGACTAGCCCCCTACAATGAGCAGTTCTTC.

Here the CDR3 reads CASSSGTGIHGYTF. The CDR3 nucleotides read TGTGCCAGCAGTTCCGGGACAGGGATTCATGGCTACACCTTC. The rearrangement joins TRBV6-1 to TRBJ1-2, with 9 bases aligning to TRBD1. From germline, CDR1 is MNHNS and CDR2 SASEGT. The CDR3 has 14 residues. With V trimmed by 5 bases and J by 6 bases, 7 bases remained unmatched.

The chain recombines TRBV2 with TRBJ2-3; 12 bases map to TRBD2. Per germline, CDR1 SNHLY and CDR2 FYNNEI. The CDR3 sequence is 16 residues long. V dropped 4 bases and J dropped 2; count of bases not matched to a gene: 4. The CDR3 region has the DNA TGTGCCAGCAGTGTTCGACTAGCGGGGGACACAGATACGCAGTATTTT. Its protein is CASSVRLAGDTDTQYF.

The chain uses TRBV19 and TRBJ1-1, with 12 bases that match TRBD1. The germline V gene encodes CDR1 LNHDA and CDR2 SQIVND (reference sequence). This CDR3 has 16 amino acids. Trimming took 4 bases from V and 0 from J; bases not matched to a gene: 3. The CDR3 sequence: CASSNRDRGLNTEAFF. For the CDR3, the DNA is TGTGCCAGTAGTAACCGGGACAGGGGGCTGAACACTGAAGCTTTCTTT. Full variable domain (remainder filled in from reference TRBV19 and TRBJ1-1): DGGITQSPKYLFRKEGQNVTLSCEQNLNHDAMYWYRQDPGQGLRLIYYSQIVNDFQKGDIAEGYSVSREKKESFPLTVTSAQKNPTAFYLCASSNRDRGLNTEAFFGQGTRLTVV.

DNA of the CDR3: TGTGCCAGCAGCTTGACGGGGACAGATACGCAGTATTTT. It is translated as CASSLTGTDTQYF. This chain connects TRBV5-4 to TRBJ2-3, with a possible D match to TRBD2 (5 bases). The germline V gene encodes CDR1 SGHNT and CDR2 YYREEE (reference sequence). V was shortened by 1 base and J by 3 bases, with 6 bases between the two germline ends. The CDR3 loop spans 13 amino acids.

The chain has TRBV6-5 and TRBJ2-7; D possibly corresponds to TRBD1 (5 bases). This CDR3 contains 14 residues. Germline V gene data show CDR1 as MNHEY and CDR2 as SVGAGI. V was trimmed by 2 bases and J by 3 bases, leaving 11 bases between them. The CDR3 spells CASSYDRTHYEQYF. The CDR3 DNA reads TGTGCCAGCAGTTACGATCGGACACACTACGAGCAGTACTTC.

This clone was seen a handful of times. This chain connects TRBV10-3 to TRBJ1-2, with D possibly matching TRBD1 (5 bases). This CDR3 contains 16 residues. Germline V lookup: CDR1 ENHRY, CDR2 SYGVKD. V was trimmed by 5 bases and J by 2 bases, leaving 18 bases between them. The CDR3 loop is CAISSREGSGNYGYTF. The CDR3 DNA sequence: TGTGCCATCAGTTCCAGGGAGGGGTCGGGGAACTATGGCTACACCTTC.

The chain couples TRBV29-1 to TRBJ2-3, with 7 bases lining up with TRBD2. Germline V CDR1 and CDR2: SQVTM, ANQGSEA. Trimming removed 8 bases from V and 12 bases from J; junction bases left unmatched: 14. The CDR3 sequence is 12 residues long. CDR3 residues: CSLSKLSGLQYF. The CDR3 DNA sequence: TGCAGCCTATCGAAACTTAGCGGGTTACAGTATTTT.

The chain recombines TRBV11-2 with TRBJ1-2, with 7 bases fitting TRBD1. Per germline, CDR1 SGHAT and CDR2 FQNNGV. With 4 bases clipped from V and 10 bases from J, the junction kept 9 bases outside the gene matches. The CDR3 consists of 13 residues. The CDR3 spells CASSSARQGTYTF. The CDR3 nucleotides read TGTGCCAGCAGCTCGGCCAGACAGGGCACCTACACCTTC.

The V call is TRBV19, the J call TRBJ1-1; 10 bases match TRBD1. The V gene's germline CDR1 is LNHDA and CDR2 SQIVND (reference sequence). V shed 7 bases and J 2 bases; nucleotides not matched to a gene: 4. The CDR3 has 14 amino acids. The CDR3: CASIRTGGNTEAFF. The CDR3 DNA follows: TGTGCCAGTATACGGACAGGGGGAAACACTGAAGCTTTCTTT.

The rearrangement uses TRBV18 and TRBJ2-5; D perhaps matches TRBD1 (6 bases). The CDR3 is made up of 13 amino acids. CDR1 is KGHSH and CDR2 is LQKENI in the germline V gene. V was shortened by 6 bases and J by 3 bases, with 11 bases between the two germline ends. The CDR3 coding sequence is TGTGCCAGCTCGTCAGGGGTGGAAGAGACCCAGTACTTC. Translating it yields CASSSGVEETQYF.

The chain combines TRBV19 with TRBJ2-1; TRBD2 is a possible D gene (5 bases). CDR1 LNHDA and CDR2 SQIVND come from the germline V gene (reference sequence). The CDR3 consists of 13 residues. The germline V and J ends were trimmed by 8 bases and 8 bases, with 16 bases remaining between them. CDR3 amino acids: CASGKDRGYEQFF. The CDR3 coding sequence is TGTGCCAGTGGTAAAGACCGCGGGTATGAGCAGTTCTTC.

The rearrangement joins TRBV6-6 to TRBJ2-7, with TRBD1 matching over 9 bases. J gave up 1 base and V 8 bases, and 0 bases lay outside the gene matches. Germline V CDR1 and CDR2: MNHNY, SVGAGI (reference sequence). CDR3 length: 12 residues. The CDR3 nucleotides read TGTGCCAGCGGACAGGGGTCCTACGAGCAGTACTTC. This translates into CASGQGSYEQYF.

V is TRBV10-1 and J is TRBJ1-1; 7 bases agree with TRBD1. The germline gives CDR1 WNHNN, CDR2 SYGVQD (reference sequence). Unmatched junction bases numbered 8, after V lost 3 bases and J lost 4 bases. The CDR3 runs 15 residues. CDR3 DNA sequence: TGCGCCAGCAGTGATTGGGACAGAAGGTCCACTGAAGCTTTCTTT. Its translation: CASSDWDRRSTEAFF.

This sequence joins TRBV11-2 and TRBJ1-2, with D unresolved. Looked up from germline, CDR1 is SGHAT and CDR2 is FQNNGV. V gave up 2 bases and J gave up 1 base, with 5 bases separating them. The CDR3 sequence is 13 residues long. In nucleotides, the CDR3 is TGTGCCAGCAGCTTACCCTATAACTATGGCTACACCTTC. Its translation: CASSLPYNYGYTF.

The chain recombines TRBV10-1 with TRBJ1-2; a possible D gene is TRBD1 (6 bases). The V and J ends lost 7 bases and 0 bases respectively, with 12 bases between them. The CDR3 length is 14 residues. Germline loops: CDR1 WNHNN, CDR2 SYGVQD (reference sequence). The CDR3 spells CASIGDMANYGYTF. The CDR3 DNA reads TGCGCCAGCATTGGGGACATGGCTAACTATGGCTACACCTTC.